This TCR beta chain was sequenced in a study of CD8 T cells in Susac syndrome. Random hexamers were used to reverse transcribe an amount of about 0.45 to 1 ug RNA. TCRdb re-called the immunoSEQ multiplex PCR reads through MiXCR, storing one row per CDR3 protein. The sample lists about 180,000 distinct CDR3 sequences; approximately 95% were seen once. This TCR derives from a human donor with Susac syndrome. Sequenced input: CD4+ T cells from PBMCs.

The CDR3 coding sequence is TGCGCCAGCAGCTTGGGGTCTCAGGCAACTAATGAAAAACTGTTTTTT. Translation: CASSLGSQATNEKLFF. This sequence joins TRBV5-1 and TRBJ1-4; D is unclear. CDR1 and CDR2 from the germline V gene are SGHRS and YFSETQ. Deletions cut 0 bases from V and 0 bases from J, with 9 bases between. The length of the CDR3 is 16 residues.